A selection of T cell receptor beta chains follows, all from one sample in a study of T cell repertoires in cytomegalovirus infection. TCRdb re-analysed the reads in MiXCR, keeping a single row per CDR3 protein. The table has about 180,000 distinct CDR3 sequences, approximately 17% seen once. Sequencing was done on a sample of CD8+ T cells from PBMCs. Receptors originate from a human donor in good health (CMV status not recorded). Some clones in this sample may be carry-over from other donors' samples. Both conserved end residues are part of each CDR3. D genes are given only for firm matches. Not all rows give a size; the values are once, few, many and, for expanded clones, a class.

J: TRBJ1-2; D: NA; size: NA; V: TRBV2; DNA: TGTGCCAGCAGTGACGGCGGAGCTAACTATGGCTACACCTTC; CDR3: CASSDGGANYGYTF
J: TRBJ2-3; D: NA; size: NA; V: TRBV6-6; DNA: TGTGCCAGCAGTTATTATGGAGATACGCAGTATTTT; CDR3: CASSYYGDTQYF
J: TRBJ1-1; D: TRBD1; size: NA; V: TRBV10-3; DNA: TGTGCCATCAGTGACCGGTGGATAAGGGGGACAGGGGAGGGTGAAGCTTTCTTT; CDR3: CAISDRWIRGTGEGEAFF
J: TRBJ2-3; D: NA; size: NA; V: TRBV7-6; DNA: TGTGCCAGCAGCTCGGCCGGGACCGGGCCGAGCACAGATACGCAGTATTTT; CDR3: CASSSAGTGPSTDTQYF
J: TRBJ2-2; D: NA; size: NA; V: TRBV4-2; DNA: TGTGCCAGCAGCCCGCTTGGCACCGCGGGCACCGGGGAGCTGTTTTTT; CDR3: CASSPLGTAGTGELFF
J: TRBJ2-5; D: NA; size: NA; V: TRBV7-9; DNA: TGTGCCAGCAGCACCCGGGAGAGTAGGGAGACCCAGTACTTC; CDR3: CASSTRESRETQYF
J: TRBJ1-1; D: NA; size: NA; V: TRBV7-9; DNA: TGTGCCAGCAGCCCCCCGGCGCCCGAGAACACTGAAGCTTTCTTT; CDR3: CASSPPAPENTEAFF
J: TRBJ2-5; D: NA; size: NA; V: TRBV7-9; DNA: TGTGCCAGCAGCTCGCCGGGAACCGGGACTGAAGAGACCCAGTACTTC; CDR3: CASSSPGTGTEETQYF
J: TRBJ1-1; D: TRBD1; size: NA; V: TRBV4-1; DNA: TGCGCCAGCAGCCAAGATGAGGGGGCAGTCACTGAAGCTTTCTTT; CDR3: CASSQDEGAVTEAFF
J: TRBJ2-3; D: NA; size: few; V: TRBV9; DNA: TGTGCCAGCAGCAACCCGACAGGCACCTTGCTGGGAGATACGCAGTATTTT; CDR3: CASSNPTGTLLGDTQYF
J: TRBJ1-6; D: NA; size: many; V: TRBV7-6; DNA: TGTGCCAGCAGCCCCCGGGGGGACGGAATTTCACCCCTCCACTTT; CDR3: CASSPRGDGISPLHF
J: TRBJ1-5; D: TRBD1; size: few; V: TRBV7-2; DNA: TGTGCCAGCAGTTCGACAGGGATACAGCAGCCCCAGCATTTT; CDR3: CASSSTGIQQPQHF
J: TRBJ1-1; D: NA; size: NA; V: TRBV12-3/TRBV12-4; DNA: TGTGCCAGCAGTCCAGCCCCTAGTCAGAACACTGAAGCTTTCTTT; CDR3: CASSPAPSQNTEAFF
J: TRBJ1-1; D: NA; size: many; V: TRBV7-2; DNA: TGTGCCAGCAGCTTAGTCGGCAGGCAAAACACTGAAGCTTTCTTT; CDR3: CASSLVGRQNTEAFF
J: TRBJ2-7; D: TRBD1; size: NA; V: TRBV5-1; DNA: TGCGCCAGCAGCTTGGGCAGGGGGATCGACGAGCAGTACTTC; CDR3: CASSLGRGIDEQYF
J: TRBJ2-1; D: TRBD2; size: NA; V: TRBV7-2; DNA: TGTGCCAGCACCGGGGGGGCCAATGAGCAGTTCTTC; CDR3: CASTGGANEQFF
J: TRBJ2-5; D: TRBD2; size: NA; V: TRBV27; DNA: TGTGCCAGCGCCCGGGGGATTAGCGGGGGTTTAGAGACCCAGTACTTC; CDR3: CASARGISGGLETQYF
J: TRBJ1-5; D: NA; size: few; V: TRBV6-2/TRBV6-3; DNA: TGTGCCAGCGAAGCGCCTATGAACAATCAGCCCCAGCATTTT; CDR3: CASEAPMNNQPQHF
J: TRBJ2-2; D: NA; size: NA; V: TRBV7-9; DNA: TGTGCCAGCAGCCCGCCCCGGGGCACCGGGGAGCTGTTTTTT; CDR3: CASSPPRGTGELFF
J: TRBJ2-6; D: NA; size: NA; V: TRBV5-1; DNA: TGCGCCAGCTGGGACTCATGGGACAGCCTTCCGTACTCTGGGGCCAACGTCCTGACTTTC; CDR3: CASWDSWDSLPYSGANVLTF
J: TRBJ2-5; D: NA; size: few; V: TRBV7-9; DNA: TGTGCCAGCAGCTCCCCCCTAACGACCCCACGGGAGACCCAGTACTTC; CDR3: CASSSPLTTPRETQYF
J: TRBJ2-7; D: NA; size: few; V: TRBV7-6; DNA: TGTGCCAGCAGACCTGACTCCTACGAGCAGTACTTC; CDR3: CASRPDSYEQYF
J: TRBJ2-7; D: TRBD2; size: few; V: TRBV7-9; DNA: TGTGCCAGCAGCACAATCGCGGGGGACGCCGCCTACGAGCAGTACTTC; CDR3: CASSTIAGDAAYEQYF
J: TRBJ1-1; D: NA; size: NA; V: TRBV28; DNA: TGTGCCAGCAAAGGAAGGGAGCTGAGGGTTATCGAAGCTTTCTTT; CDR3: CASKGRELRVIEAFF
J: TRBJ1-5; D: NA; size: NA; V: TRBV7-9; DNA: TGTGCCAGCAGCATTACAGGTATCAATCAGCCCCAGCATTTT; CDR3: CASSITGINQPQHF
J: TRBJ2-7; D: NA; size: NA; V: TRBV11-2; DNA: TGTGCCAGCAGCTTAGATCGGATAGGAGGGAACGAGCAGTACTTC; CDR3: CASSLDRIGGNEQYF
J: TRBJ2-5; D: NA; size: few; V: TRBV10-3; DNA: TGTGCCATCAGTGAGCCAGCCCCCCAAGAGACCCAGTACTTC; CDR3: CAISEPAPQETQYF
J: TRBJ1-5; D: NA; size: few; V: TRBV28; DNA: TGTGCCAGCAGTTTCCCCCAAAATCAGCCCCAGCATTTT; CDR3: CASSFPQNQPQHF
J: TRBJ2-1; D: NA; size: NA; V: TRBV20-1; DNA: TGCAGTGCGTTACAGGGATCCAATGAGCAGTTCTTC; CDR3: CSALQGSNEQFF
J: TRBJ2-5; D: NA; size: NA; V: TRBV2; DNA: TGTGCCAGCAGTGAACCAGGGTCCGAGACCCAGTACTTC; CDR3: CASSEPGSETQYF
J: TRBJ2-1; D: TRBD2; size: many; V: TRBV7-2; DNA: TGTGCCAGCAGCTTAGGGGGGGGGACTAGATCCTACAATGAGCAGTTCTTC; CDR3: CASSLGGGTRSYNEQFF
J: TRBJ2-3; D: TRBD1; size: many; V: TRBV6-4; DNA: TGTGCCAGCAGTGACGGACAGGGGGCGTCCACAGATACGCAGTATTTT; CDR3: CASSDGQGASTDTQYF
J: TRBJ1-6; D: NA; size: few; V: TRBV28; DNA: TGTGCCAGCAGTTCGCTTGGGTATTCACCCCTCCACTTT; CDR3: CASSSLGYSPLHF
J: TRBJ2-7; D: NA; size: few; V: TRBV12-3/TRBV12-4; DNA: TGTGCCAGCAGTCGAAGACAGGTAACCTCCTACGAGCAGTACTTC; CDR3: CASSRRQVTSYEQYF
J: TRBJ1-4; D: TRBD1; size: NA; V: TRBV7-2; DNA: TGTGCCAGTAAAATGTCGGGACAGGTGAATGAAAAACTGTTTTTT; CDR3: CASKMSGQVNEKLFF
J: TRBJ1-1; D: NA; size: NA; V: TRBV4-1; DNA: TGCGCCAGCAGCCCCTGGACAGCTAACACTGAAGCTTTCTTT; CDR3: CASSPWTANTEAFF
J: TRBJ1-1; D: TRBD1; size: NA; V: TRBV7-9; DNA: TGTGCCAGCAGCGGGACAGCCAGTGAAGCTTTCTTT; CDR3: CASSGTASEAFF
J: TRBJ2-7; D: NA; size: few; V: TRBV7-6; DNA: TGTGCCAGCAGGAGGGACCCTTCCTACGAGCAGTACTTC; CDR3: CASRRDPSYEQYF
J: TRBJ2-7; D: NA; size: NA; V: TRBV28; DNA: TGTGCCAGCAGTTTGAGGGAGGCGTCCTACGAGCAGTACTTC; CDR3: CASSLREASYEQYF